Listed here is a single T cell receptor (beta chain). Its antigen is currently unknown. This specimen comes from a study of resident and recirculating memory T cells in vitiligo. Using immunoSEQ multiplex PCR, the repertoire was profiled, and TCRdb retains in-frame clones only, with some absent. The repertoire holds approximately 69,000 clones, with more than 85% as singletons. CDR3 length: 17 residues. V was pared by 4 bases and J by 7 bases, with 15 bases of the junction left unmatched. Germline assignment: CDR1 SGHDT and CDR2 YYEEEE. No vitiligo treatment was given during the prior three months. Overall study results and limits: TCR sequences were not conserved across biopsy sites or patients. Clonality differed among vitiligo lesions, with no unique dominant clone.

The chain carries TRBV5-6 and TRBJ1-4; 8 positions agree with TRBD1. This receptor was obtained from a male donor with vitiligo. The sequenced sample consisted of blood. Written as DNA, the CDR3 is TGTGCCAGCAGCCGAGGGATGCCAGGGGGCTTCGGTGAAAAACTGTTTTTT. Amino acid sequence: CASSRGMPGGFGEKLFF.